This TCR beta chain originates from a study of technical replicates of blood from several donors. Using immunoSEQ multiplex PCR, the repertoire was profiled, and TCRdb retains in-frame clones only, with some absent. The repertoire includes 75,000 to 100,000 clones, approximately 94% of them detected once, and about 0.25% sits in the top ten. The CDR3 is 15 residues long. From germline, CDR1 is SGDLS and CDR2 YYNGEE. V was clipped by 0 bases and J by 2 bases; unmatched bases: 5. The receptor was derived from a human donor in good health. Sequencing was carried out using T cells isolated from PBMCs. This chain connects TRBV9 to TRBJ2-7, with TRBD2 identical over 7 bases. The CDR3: CASSVVSGNPYEQYF. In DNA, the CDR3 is TGTGCCAGCAGCGTAGTAAGCGGGAACCCCTACGAGCAGTACTTC.